This is a list of T cell receptor beta chains from one sample in a study of T cells expressing NK-cell markers. Following a re-call of the 5' RACE reads, TCRdb has one entry per CDR3 protein and lacks DNA. The sample has about 160,000 distinct CDR3 sequences; the top ten hold less than 20%. Sequenced: blood T cells: a sorted CD56 or NKG2C T cell subset, CD4+ or CD8+ T cells, or bulk PBMC T cells (not recorded which). These receptors were collected from a woman between 18 and 69 years old in good health. The CDR3 runs from the conserved cysteine through the conserved F or W.

j_call	v_call	cdr3_aa
TRBJ1-1	TRBV7-8	CASSLETSNTEAFF
TRBJ1-2	TRBV5-1	CASSLAGGTHGYTF
TRBJ1-2	TRBV2	CASSASLGESGYTF
TRBJ1-1	TRBV9	CASSVGGSAEVFF
TRBJ2-1	TRBV12-3/TRBV12-4	CASSSHRGRNEQFF
TRBJ2-1	TRBV4-1	CASSQDARLAIDEQFF
TRBJ2-1	TRBV5-1	CASSQTGGGNEQFF
TRBJ1-2	TRBV6-1	CASSEPRGSSRDGYTF
TRBJ1-5	TRBV20-1	CSARGQDWGPQHF
TRBJ1-2	TRBV6-1	CASRDDRLGDYGYTF
TRBJ1-5	TRBV12-3/TRBV12-4	CASRGGGWQPQHF
TRBJ2-3	TRBV12-3/TRBV12-4	CASSLGSGPAGTDTQYF
TRBJ1-4	TRBV7-9	CASSTGTPATNEKLFF
TRBJ2-1	TRBV20-1	CSATSGGAELYEQFF